These 27 T cell receptor beta chains were sequenced from one sample in a study of type 1 regulatory T cells. TCRdb re-derived calls from the reads in MiXCR, one entry per CDR3 protein. The sample includes approximately 97,000 distinct CDR3 sequences, 30% to 35% of them seen just once. Sequenced sample: CD4+ T cells, either the whole sample or a sorted fraction (not recorded which). The source of these receptors is a human donor in good health.

J is TRBJ2-2 and V is TRBV5-6; 7 nucleotides line up with TRBD2. The V and J ends lost 0 bases and 3 bases, in that order; junction bases with no gene match: 5. This CDR3 has 16 residues. Per germline, CDR1 SGHDT and CDR2 YYEEEE. The CDR3 sequence is CASSLAGGSDTGELFF. In DNA form, the CDR3 reads TGTGCCAGCAGCTTGGCTGGCGGGAGTGACACCGGGGAGCTGTTTTTT.

This clonotype was observed a handful of times. Compared with germline, one end of the junction differs, possibly owing to a read error. The gene calls are TRBV7-8 and TRBJ2-1; 8 bases match TRBD1. CDR1 and CDR2 from the germline V gene are SGHVS and FQNEAQ. This CDR3 is 13 amino acids long. Here the CDR3 reads CASGFGQGNEQFF. The CDR3 coding sequence is TGTGCCAGCGGCTTCGGACAGGGAAATGAGCAGTTCTTC.

For the CDR3, the DNA is TGTGCCGGAACAAAAGGGGAATTCTACGAGCAGTACTTC. Translated, it gives CAGTKGEFYEQYF. The gene calls are TRBV2 and TRBJ2-7, with a tentative D call TRBD1 (5 bases). Germline V CDR1 and CDR2: SNHLY, FYNNEI. The CDR3 is made up of 13 amino acids. The germline V and J ends were trimmed by 11 bases and 3 bases, with 17 bases remaining between them.

The J gene is TRBJ1-2, the V gene TRBV20-1; TRBD1 aligns across 8 bases. Germline V gives CDR1 DFQATT, CDR2 SNEGSKA (reference sequence). The CDR3 is 14 amino acids. The J segment lost 7 bases and the V segment lost 6 bases, leaving 13 bases of the junction unmatched. CDR3 sequence: CSAEGRGTGRGYTF. CDR3 DNA sequence: TGCAGTGCCGAGGGGCGGGGGACAGGACGTGGCTACACCTTC.

This chain uses TRBV4-3 with TRBJ2-1; 10 nucleotides match TRBD2. Germline CDR1 reads LGHNA; CDR2 reads YSLEER. J lost 0 bases, V lost 2 bases, and 4 bases had no gene match. The CDR3 covers 17 residues. CDR3 nucleotide sequence: TGCGCCAGCAGCCAACATATAGCGGGAGGCTCCTACAATGAGCAGTTCTTC. Protein sequence: CASSQHIAGGSYNEQFF.

The chain uses TRBV10-1 and TRBJ2-1, with D tentatively TRBD1 or TRBD2 (5 bases each). The CDR3 spans 15 residues. The germline V and J ends were trimmed by 11 bases and 2 bases, with 19 bases remaining between them. Germline-derived CDR1 and CDR2 are WNHNN and SYGVQD (reference sequence). CDR3 residues: CAPHRPGPTYNEQFF. The CDR3, as DNA: TGCGCCCCACATCGCCCGGGACCGACCTACAATGAGCAGTTCTTC.

In this sample, this clonotype turned up a few times. This sequence joins TRBV10-2 and TRBJ2-3; D remains ambiguous. This CDR3 contains 12 residues. Germline V lookup: CDR1 WSHSY, CDR2 SAAADI. V lost 4 bases and J lost 5, with 7 bases in between. The CDR3 reads CASSGTIDTQYF. CDR3 nucleotides: TGCGCCAGCAGTGGGACGATAGATACGCAGTATTTT.

This clonotype came up a few times. This sequence joins TRBV5-1 and TRBJ2-1, with TRBD2 matching 9 bases. Germline CDR1 reads SGHRS; CDR2 reads YFSETQ. The CDR3 sequence is 15 residues long. The V and J ends lost 0 bases and 10 bases, in that order; junction bases with no gene match: 8. DNA of the CDR3: TGCGCCAGCAGCTTGGGCTGGACTAGCGTACGAGAGCAGTTCTTC. Translated: CASSLGWTSVREQFF. Variable domain in full (rest from reference TRBV5-1 and TRBJ2-1): KAGVTQTPRYLIKTRGQQVTLSCSPISGHRSVSWYQQTPGQGLQFLFEYFSETQRNKGNFPGRFSGRQFSNSRSEMNVSTLELGDSALYLCASSLGWTSVREQFFGPGTRLTVL.

This clonotype was counted a few times. The V and J genes are TRBV5-1 and TRBJ2-3, with TRBD2 identical over 11 bases. V lost 3 bases, J lost 6 bases, and 9 bases stayed unmatched. CDR3 length: 16 amino acids. In germline, CDR1 is SGHRS, CDR2 YFSETQ. CDR3 in DNA: TGCGCCAGCAGCTCTGCCGAAATAGCGGGAGGGGATACGCAGTATTTT. Translation gives CASSSAEIAGGDTQYF.

The chain links TRBV2 to TRBJ1-5, with unresolved D. This CDR3 has 15 residues. Germline loops: CDR1 SNHLY, CDR2 FYNNEI. V was cut by 3 bases and J by 5 bases, with 14 bases left in between. The CDR3: CASSEARAQDQPQHF. For the CDR3, the DNA is TGTGCCAGCAGTGAGGCCCGCGCCCAAGATCAGCCCCAGCATTTT. Looking up the rest from reference TRBV2 and TRBJ1-5 gives the full variable domain: EPEVTQTPSHQVTQMGQEVILRCVPISNHLYFYWYRQILGQKVEFLVSFYNNEISEKSEIFDDQFSVERPDGSNFTLKIRSTKLEDSAMYFCASSEARAQDQPQHFGDGTRLSIL.

This clonotype showed up just a few times. V and J are TRBV2 and TRBJ2-1, with a weak D call TRBD1 (7 bases). The V end lost 4 bases, the J end lost 3 bases, and 13 bases lay between the germline ends. This CDR3 has 15 residues. Germline loops: CDR1 SNHLY, CDR2 FYNNEI. Here the CDR3 DNA reads TGTGCCAGCAGTGGCGGGACAGAAAGCTACAATGAGCAGTTCTTC. It translates to CASSGGTESYNEQFF.

The chain links TRBV20-1 to TRBJ2-5, with D uncertain. This CDR3 region has 13 residues. Per germline, CDR1 DFQATT and CDR2 SNEGSKA (reference sequence). V was cut by 1 base and J by 2 bases, with 8 bases left in between. Here the CDR3 DNA reads TGCAGTGCTAGAGGGGATGAGCAAGAGACCCAGTACTTC. Encoded protein: CSARGDEQETQYF.

V is TRBV20-1 and J is TRBJ2-5, with 8 bases lining up with TRBD2. J was trimmed by 4 bases and V by 3 bases; bases with no gene match: 10. This CDR3 is built from 15 residues. Germline CDR1 and CDR2: DFQATT and SNEGSKA (reference sequence). CDR3 loop: CSASLSGGRIETQYF. The CDR3 bases are TGCAGTGCTAGTCTCTCAGGCGGGAGGATAGAGACCCAGTACTTC.

This clonotype ranks as medium-sized. The chain is built from TRBV2 and TRBJ2-2, with TRBD2 as a possible D gene (5 bases). Trimming left V 1 base short and J 4 bases short, with 13 bases between. This CDR3 has 16 amino acids. The germline V gene has CDR1 SNHLY and CDR2 FYNNEI. The CDR3 spells CASSEGSYRGTGELFF. The CDR3 DNA follows: TGTGCCAGCAGTGAAGGGTCGTATCGGGGCACCGGGGAGCTGTTTTTT. Based on the CDR3 plus reference TRBV2 and TRBJ2-2, the full variable domain is EPEVTQTPSHQVTQMGQEVILRCVPISNHLYFYWYRQILGQKVEFLVSFYNNEISEKSEIFDDQFSVERPDGSNFTLKIRSTKLEDSAMYFCASSEGSYRGTGELFFGEGSRLTVL.

This clonotype showed up just a few times. The rearrangement links TRBV6-1 to TRBJ1-5; 9 bases align to TRBD1. The length of the CDR3 is 14 residues. V shed 6 bases and J 7 bases; nucleotides not matched to a gene: 7. Germline V gives CDR1 MNHNS, CDR2 SASEGT. DNA for the CDR3: TGTGCCAGCAGGGGACAGGGCAAAGAACAGCCCCAGCATTTT. It translates to CASRGQGKEQPQHF.

The genes are TRBV6-1 and TRBJ2-7; D not resolved. This CDR3 has 13 amino acids. Germline V gene sequence: CDR1 MNHNS, CDR2 SASEGT. The germline V and J ends were trimmed by 5 bases and 6 bases, with 14 bases remaining between them. The CDR3 protein is CASSMVAPAEQYF. The CDR3 nucleotides are TGTGCCAGCAGTATGGTCGCCCCGGCCGAGCAGTACTTC.

This clonotype was detected a few times. V is TRBV15 and J is TRBJ2-3, with D possibly being TRBD2 (5 bases). This CDR3 is built from 14 residues. V shed 6 bases and J shed 4 bases, with 14 bases lying between them. Germline lookup yields CDR1 LNHNV and CDR2 YYDKDF (reference sequence). The CDR3 here is CATRGGLVSDTQYF. The CDR3 DNA reads as TGTGCCACCAGAGGAGGACTCGTATCAGATACGCAGTATTTT.

This clonotype has a handful of counts. The J gene is TRBJ2-3, the V gene TRBV19; D gene ambiguous. The CDR3 loop spans 14 amino acids. The germline V and J ends were trimmed by 1 base and 2 bases, with 7 bases remaining between them. Germline loops: CDR1 LNHDA, CDR2 SQIVND (reference sequence). The CDR3 here is CASSIGVDTDTQYF. CDR3 nucleotides: TGTGCCAGTAGTATAGGGGTGGACACAGATACGCAGTATTTT.

A few counts support this clonotype. V and J are TRBV19 and TRBJ1-5; 7 positions match TRBD1. CDR3 length: 17 residues. Trimming removed 5 bases from V and 9 bases from J; junction bases left unmatched: 19. Germline-derived CDR1 and CDR2 are LNHDA and SQIVND (reference sequence). DNA of the CDR3: TGTGCCAGTAGTGGGCCCTCGACAGGGTCGGGGATTAGGCCCCAGCATTTT. Its translation is CASSGPSTGSGIRPQHF.

This clonotype was recorded at least ten times. The V gene is TRBV20-1, the J gene TRBJ2-1, with 8 bases that match TRBD2. The germline gives CDR1 DFQATT, CDR2 SNEGSKA (reference sequence). CDR3 length equals 12 residues. The ends lost 8 bases at V and 5 bases at J; junction bases unmatched: 5. The CDR3: CSIAGGNNEQFF. CDR3 bases: TGCAGTATCGCGGGAGGCAACAATGAGCAGTTCTTC.

The gene calls are TRBV4-1 and TRBJ1-4, with D unresolved. CDR1 is MGHRA, CDR2 YSYEKL, per germline. The V gene lost 3 bases and the J gene lost 7 bases, with 9 bases spanning the gap. There are 13 residues in the CDR3. The CDR3 sequence: CASSQVLVEKLFF. The CDR3 DNA is TGCGCCAGCAGCCAGGTTCTGGTTGAAAAACTGTTTTTT.

This clonotype was detected a few times. This sequence joins TRBV7-9 and TRBJ1-2; 8 bases are a match to TRBD1. The junction had 12 bases not matched to a gene; V was cut back by 4 bases and J by 8 bases. In germline, CDR1 is SEHNR, CDR2 FQNEAQ (reference sequence). CDR3 length: 15 residues. This CDR3 is CASSSVGQGGWGYTF. The CDR3 DNA follows: TGTGCCAGCAGCTCGGTCGGACAGGGTGGTTGGGGCTACACCTTC.

V gene TRBV7-2 combines with J gene TRBJ2-4; no definite D call. CDR3 size: 16 residues. Germline CDR1 is SGHTA and CDR2 is FQGNSA. Trimming removed 1 base at V and 0 bases at J, with 10 bases between. This chain's CDR3 is CASSLVGSIAKNIQYF. For the CDR3, the DNA is TGTGCCAGCAGCTTAGTCGGCAGCATAGCCAAAAACATTCAGTACTTC.

In its sample, this clonotype was seen a few times. The chain uses TRBV10-3 and TRBJ1-1; 7 positions agree with TRBD1. The ends lost 6 bases at V and 1 base at J; junction bases unmatched: 5. Germline V gene lookup returns CDR1 ENHRY and CDR2 SYGVKD. The CDR3 sequence is 14 residues long. The CDR3 DNA reads TGTGCCATCAGCTCCGGGACAGAGAACACTGAAGCTTTCTTT. Protein sequence: CAISSGTENTEAFF.

The sample holds a few counts of this clonotype. V gene TRBV10-3 combines with J gene TRBJ2-3; the match to TRBD2 covers 8 bases. CDR1 is ENHRY and CDR2 is SYGVKD in the germline V gene. This CDR3 is built from 13 residues. With 10 bases clipped from V and 5 bases from J, the junction kept 8 bases outside the gene matches. The CDR3 bases are TGTGCCACCCGGGAGGGCCCTCGAGATACGCAGTATTTT. Amino acids: CATREGPRDTQYF.

This chain uses TRBV5-1 with TRBJ2-5; 7 bases fit TRBD2. CDR1 and CDR2 from the germline V gene are SGHRS and YFSETQ. The trim removed 4 bases at V and 6 bases at J, leaving 9 bases unmatched. The CDR3 runs 14 residues. DNA for the CDR3: TGCGCCAGCAGCCTGGCTACTAGCGAACAGACCCAGTACTTC. Its translation: CASSLATSEQTQYF.

The chain recombines TRBV7-9 with TRBJ2-3; TRBD2 aligns across 8 bases. This CDR3 has 16 residues. Germline CDR1 is SEHNR and CDR2 is FQNEAQ (reference sequence). V dropped 5 bases and J dropped 1; count of bases not matched to a gene: 8. CDR3 coding DNA: TGTGCCAGCAGCGCCTGGACTAGCTGGGGCACAGATACGCAGTATTTT. This translates into CASSAWTSWGTDTQYF.